This T cell receptor (beta chain) emerged from a study of T cell responses to AZD1222 COVID-19 vaccine. Study information: Second doses that came at about 4 or about 12 weeks were put together. Notes on the study in general: Vaccine-associated CD4 TCRs spanned spike, dominant at 160-218 and 743-854. Of spike-specific TCRs, nearly half reportedly target regions left unmutated in variants.

The CDR3 is 17 amino acids. Germline CDR1 reads LNHDA; CDR2 reads SQIVND (reference sequence). Trimming removed 10 bases at V and 4 bases at J, with 28 bases between. Here immunoSEQ multiplex PCR was the method, and the copy in TCRdb shows in-frame clones only, minus some. The data hold under 200,000 clones, with 94% observed a single time. With respect to this clone: Its target is unknown.

The receptor was derived from an adult in good health. Sequences were derived from peripheral blood, sampled on day 0 of AZD1222 vaccination. V and J are TRBV19 and TRBJ1-2; no clear D. In nucleotides, the CDR3 is TGTGCCACTCTCGGCAGTGATCGGCTCGCCGCCAGCTATGGCTACACCTTC. The encoded protein is CATLGSDRLAASYGYTF. Variable domain in full (rest from reference TRBV19 and TRBJ1-2): DGGITQSPKYLFRKEGQNVTLSCEQNLNHDAMYWYRQDPGQGLRLIYYSQIVNDFQKGDIAEGYSVSREKKESFPLTVTSAQKNPTAFYLCATLGSDRLAASYGYTFGSGTRLTVV.